The 19 T cell receptor beta chains below come from one sample, sequenced in a study of blood T cell repertoires in COVID-19. Profiling relied on immunoSEQ multiplex PCR, and the TCRdb table lists in-frame clones only, not all of them. The sample lists more than 80,000 clones, 82% occurring once. The sequencing sample was made of peripheral blood. Source of these receptors: a man aged 50-59 years with active or convalescent COVID-19.

The chain joins TRBV6-4 to TRBJ2-3, with D possibly being TRBD2 (5 bases). The CDR3 totals 15 residues. Trimming removed 0 bases at V and 4 bases at J, with 11 bases between. CDR1 is MRHNA, CDR2 SNTAGT, per germline. Here the CDR3 reads CASSDSGWRADTQYF. The CDR3 nucleotides are TGTGCCAGCAGTGACTCGGGATGGCGGGCAGATACGCAGTATTTT.

This chain links TRBV28 with TRBJ1-1, with TRBD1 matching 7 bases. Germline trimming cut 7 bases from V and 3 bases from J; bases unmatched to any gene: 8. The germline gives CDR1 MDHEN, CDR2 SYDVKM. The CDR3 has 14 residues. CDR3 DNA sequence: TGTGCCAGCAAGAGGAGCAGGGGGGACACTGAAGCTTTCTTT. Residues: CASKRSRGDTEAFF.

This chain joins TRBV6-2 or TRBV6-3 and TRBJ1-2, with TRBD1 matching over 7 bases. Trimming took 5 bases from V and 4 from J; bases not matched to a gene: 7. The germline V gene encodes CDR1 MNHEY and CDR2 SVGEGT. The CDR3 is 14 amino acids. CDR3 DNA: TGTGCCAGCAGTCCAGACAGGGACGTCTATGGCTACACCTTC. Its translation: CASSPDRDVYGYTF.

The table lists this clone with a count of one. The rearrangement links TRBV27 to TRBJ1-5, with D tentatively TRBD1 (6 bases). CDR1 is MNHEY and CDR2 is SMNVEV in the germline V gene (reference sequence). V gave up 2 bases and J gave up 4 bases, with 6 bases separating them. The CDR3 extends over 13 amino acids. CDR3 nucleotide sequence: TGTGCCAGCAGTTTAACAGGGAATCAGCCCCAGCATTTT. The encoded protein is CASSLTGNQPQHF.

The genes are TRBV7-2 and TRBJ2-1; TRBD2 aligns across 7 bases. Germline V gene sequence: CDR1 SGHTA, CDR2 FQGNSA. The CDR3 has 14 residues. The junction had 2 bases not matched to a gene; V was cut back by 3 bases and J by 3 bases. Here the CDR3 reads CASSLGGYYNEQFF. Written as DNA, the CDR3 is TGTGCCAGCAGCTTGGGGGGGTACTACAATGAGCAGTTCTTC.

The chain has TRBV7-2 and TRBJ2-7, with D tentatively TRBD1 (6 bases). Trimming stripped 4 bases from V and 6 bases from J, with 16 bases between. This CDR3 is 14 amino acids long. The germline gives CDR1 SGHTA, CDR2 FQGNSA. In DNA, the CDR3 is TGTGCCAGCAGCTCTCCGCGTAGCAGGGGCGAGCAGTACTTC. Encoded protein: CASSSPRSRGEQYF.

The chain links TRBV6-5 to TRBJ2-5; 8 positions match TRBD2. The CDR3 covers 14 residues. V gave up 6 bases and J gave up 6 bases; unmatched junction bases: 9. From germline, CDR1 is MNHEY and CDR2 SVGAGI. The CDR3 protein is CASSPVAGLQTQYF. For the CDR3, the DNA is TGTGCCAGCAGCCCCGTAGCGGGGTTACAGACCCAGTACTTC.

The V call is TRBV2, the J call TRBJ2-7; 12 positions agree with TRBD2. Germline loops: CDR1 SNHLY, CDR2 FYNNEI. The CDR3 runs 20 residues. V gave up 2 bases and J gave up 3 bases; unmatched junction bases: 17. CDR3 nucleotide sequence: TGTGCCAGCAGTGAATCGAGGCCAGTGGTGACTAGCGGGGGTCACTACGAGCAGTACTTC. Protein product: CASSESRPVVTSGGHYEQYF.

This sequence joins TRBV10-2 and TRBJ2-3, with TRBD2 matching 8 bases. Per the germline V gene, CDR1 is WSHSY and CDR2 is SAAADI. V shed 2 bases, J shed 6 bases, and the junction held 4 bases outside the gene matches. This CDR3 is 14 amino acids long. As DNA, the CDR3 is TGCGCCAGCAGTGAGGGGCTAGCGGGCGATACGCAGTATTTT. The encoded protein is CASSEGLAGDTQYF.

This rearrangement joins TRBV2 to TRBJ1-5; D perhaps matches TRBD1 (6 bases). V gave up 6 bases and J gave up 4 bases, with 10 bases separating them. CDR3 length: 13 amino acids. CDR1 SNHLY and CDR2 FYNNEI come from the germline V gene. In DNA form, the CDR3 reads TGTGCCAGCAGAGGGGACAATAATCAGCCCCAGCATTTT. Its translation: CASRGDNNQPQHF.

The table lists this clone with a few counts. The chain combines TRBV3-1 (or the pseudogene TRBV3-2) with TRBJ2-5; maybe TRBD1 (5 bases). The CDR3 is 11 residues long. The germline V and J ends were trimmed by 4 bases and 9 bases, with 9 bases remaining between them. Germline lookup yields CDR1 LGHDT and CDR2 YNNKEL (reference sequence). The CDR3 is CASSRQGAQYF. CDR3 nucleotides: TGTGCCAGCAGCCGCCAAGGGGCCCAGTACTTC.

CDR3 residues: CASSQSGPGGNTEAFF. CDR3 nucleotide sequence: TGCGCCAGCAGCCAATCGGGGCCCGGGGGGAACACTGAAGCTTTCTTT. The rearrangement uses TRBV4-1 and TRBJ1-1; possibly TRBD1 for D (5 bases). CDR1 and CDR2 from the germline V gene are MGHRA and YSYEKL. The V and J ends lost 2 bases and 1 base respectively, with 14 bases between them. This CDR3 contains 16 residues.

The gene calls are TRBV30 and TRBJ1-4; TRBD1 matches at 10 bases. Germline CDR1 is GTSNPN and CDR2 is SVGIG (reference sequence). V lost 1 base and J lost 7; bases outside the gene matches: 12. The CDR3 is made up of 17 amino acids. CDR3 amino acids: CAWSARQGAPEGEKLFF. The CDR3 nucleotides read TGTGCCTGGAGTGCTCGACAGGGGGCCCCAGAAGGTGAAAAACTGTTTTTT.

This chain links TRBV7-8 with TRBJ2-1; 9 nucleotides agree with TRBD1. The CDR3 is made up of 16 amino acids. Germline V gene lookup returns CDR1 SGHVS and CDR2 FQNEAQ. V trimming: 1 base; J trimming: 8 bases; junction bases outside the gene matches: 9. The CDR3 bases are TGTGCCAGCAGCTTAGTCGGACAGGGGATACAAGATGAGCAGTTCTTC. Translated, it gives CASSLVGQGIQDEQFF.

This chain links TRBV16 with TRBJ2-7; D is ambiguous. Trimming shortened V by 2 bases and J by 6 bases, and 8 bases separated the two germline ends. CDR3 length: 12 amino acids. Germline values: CDR1 KGHSY, CDR2 FQNENV. Here the CDR3 DNA reads TGTGCCAGCAGCCAAGCAGGTCGCGAGCAGTACGTC. Translating it yields CASSQAGREQYV.

The rearrangement joins TRBV5-4 to TRBJ1-5; D might be TRBD1 (5 bases). Germline values: CDR1 SGHNT, CDR2 YYREEE (reference sequence). V lost 2 bases to trimming and J lost 4 bases, with 7 bases between them. The CDR3 is 13 residues long. CDR3 protein: CASSFDRNQPQHF. CDR3 nucleotide sequence: TGTGCCAGCAGCTTCGACAGAAATCAGCCCCAGCATTTT.

This clone occurred once. The chain has TRBV10-3 and TRBJ2-3; weak D call: TRBD2 (7 bases). V dropped 0 bases and J dropped 3 bases, with 13 bases sitting between them. The length of the CDR3 is 16 residues. Germline lookup yields CDR1 ENHRY and CDR2 SYGVKD. CDR3 residues: CAISESDGGRTDTQYF. For the CDR3, the DNA is TGTGCCATCAGTGAGTCGGACGGGGGGCGAACAGATACGCAGTATTTT.

This clone was seen more than once but under ten times. The chain has TRBV10-1 and TRBJ1-6, with TRBD1 identical over 7 bases. V lost 6 bases to trimming and J lost 10 bases; unmatched junction nucleotides: 9. The CDR3 length is 14 residues. CDR1 and CDR2 from the germline V gene are WNHNN and SYGVQD (reference sequence). CDR3 sequence (DNA): TGCGCCAGCAGCCGACAGGGCGAAGGGTCACCCCTCCACTTT. As protein: CASSRQGEGSPLHF.

The rearrangement links TRBV28 to TRBJ1-5, with TRBD1 as a possible D gene (5 bases). From germline, CDR1 is MDHEN and CDR2 SYDVKM. There are 14 residues in the CDR3. The V and J ends lost 6 bases and 2 bases respectively, with 11 bases between them. CDR3 in amino acids: CASREGLGNQPQHF. CDR3 DNA: TGTGCCAGCAGGGAGGGGTTGGGCAATCAGCCCCAGCATTTT. The full variable domain, in which reference TRBV28 and TRBJ1-5 provide the parts outside the CDR3, is DVKVTQSSRYLVKRTGEKVFLECVQDMDHENMFWYRQDPGLGLRLIYFSYDVKMKEKGDIPEGYSVSREKKERFSLILESASTNQTSMYLCASREGLGNQPQHFGDGTRLSIL.